These T cell receptor beta chains were read from a single sample in a study of shared clonotypes between healthy human individuals. The data were produced by immunoSEQ multiplex PCR, yet TCRdb's version contains in-frame clones alone and is incomplete. This table holds some 1 million clones, about 74% found once. Sequences were obtained from memory CD4+ T cells sorted from blood. These receptors all come from a man aged 18 to 30 in good health. Both conserved end residues are part of each CDR3. D genes are given only for firm matches. Not all rows give a size; the values are once, few, many and, for expanded clones, a class.

CDR3 DNA,CDR3 protein,D gene,J gene,CDR3 length,clone size,V gene
TGTGCCAGCAGCCCACACTCGACTAGCGTACATGAGCAGTTCTTC,CASSPHSTSVHEQFF,TRBD2,TRBJ2-1,15,NA,TRBV6-6
TGCAGCGTTCTCCTAGCGGGAGCTGTAACCTACAATGAGCAGTTCTTC,CSVLLAGAVTYNEQFF,TRBD2,TRBJ2-1,16,few,TRBV29-1
TGCGCCAGCAGCCAGACAGGGGCCCTCACAGATACGCAGTATTTT,CASSQTGALTDTQYF,TRBD1,TRBJ2-3,15,NA,TRBV4-1
TGTGCCAGCAGTGCAGATAGTACTAGGGGTGGAGAGACCCAGTACTTC,CASSADSTRGGETQYF,NA,TRBJ2-5,16,many,TRBV6-1
TGTGCCAGCAGCCCGGACCCGGACTACGAGCAGTACTTC,CASSPDPDYEQYF,NA,TRBJ2-7,13,once,TRBV5-4
TGTGCCAGCAGCTTAGCTCCTGTGGGGGATACGCAGTATTTT,CASSLAPVGDTQYF,NA,TRBJ2-3,14,NA,TRBV7-9
TGTGCCACCAGCAGAGATCGGGCTAGCGGGCCCCCGGAGCAGTACTTC,CATSRDRASGPPEQYF,TRBD2,TRBJ2-7,16,NA,TRBV15
TGCGCCAGCAGCTTTAATGCGAGGAACACTGAAGCTTTCTTT,CASSFNARNTEAFF,NA,TRBJ1-1,14,NA,TRBV5-1
TGTGCCAGCAGCCAAGGGGGCAGGGGAAGCTCCTACGAGCAGTACTTC,CASSQGGRGSSYEQYF,TRBD1,TRBJ2-7,16,NA,TRBV5-5
TGTGCCAGCAGCTTAAGTGGTTTGGGGAATGAGCAGTTCTTC,CASSLSGLGNEQFF,NA,TRBJ2-1,14,NA,TRBV7-9
TGTGCCAGCAGGGGGACAGTCTCTTCCTACGAGCAGTACTTC,CASRGTVSSYEQYF,TRBD1,TRBJ2-7,14,many,TRBV2
TGCGCCAGCAGCTTGGAGGTTGCGAACACCGGGGAGCTGTTTTTT,CASSLEVANTGELFF,NA,TRBJ2-2,15,NA,TRBV5-1
TGTGCCAGCAGCGTAGTCCCTCTCGCGGGGGACACCGGGGAGCTGTTTTTT,CASSVVPLAGDTGELFF,TRBD2,TRBJ2-2,17,NA,TRBV9
TGTGCCAGCAGTCTTAGTCGACAGGGGGGTTACGAGCAGTACTTC,CASSLSRQGGYEQYF,NA,TRBJ2-7,15,NA,TRBV21-1
TGTGCCAGCAGCTTGCAGGGAGTCTATGGCTACACCTTC,CASSLQGVYGYTF,NA,TRBJ1-2,13,NA,TRBV7-2
TGTGCCAGCAGTTTCGGCCCGGCCTACGAGCAGTACTTC,CASSFGPAYEQYF,NA,TRBJ2-7,13,NA,TRBV27
TGCGCCAGCAGCTTCGGTTCCGGCGGGGACCGAACCCAGTACTTC,CASSFGSGGDRTQYF,NA,TRBJ2-5,15,NA,TRBV5-1
TGTGCCAGCAAGGCGTGGGCCGGGGACCTCAATGAGCAGTTCTTC,CASKAWAGDLNEQFF,NA,TRBJ2-1,15,few,TRBV7-9
TGCGCCAGCAGCTTGGAGGGGGCGAATGGAAACACCATATATTTT,CASSLEGANGNTIYF,TRBD1,TRBJ1-3,15,NA,TRBV5-1
TGCGCCAGCAGCCCCCTGGACTGGTTCAATGAGCAGTTCTTC,CASSPLDWFNEQFF,NA,TRBJ2-1,14,NA,TRBV5-1
TGTGCCAGCAGTAGGGGGCAAGGAAACACCATATATTTT,CASSRGQGNTIYF,TRBD1,TRBJ1-3,13,NA,TRBV6-5
TGTGCCAGCTCACCACCGGTTCTTCGCACTGAAGCTTTCTTT,CASSPPVLRTEAFF,NA,TRBJ1-1,14,once,TRBV18
TGTGCCAGCAGCGCTACCGGGACTAGCGTCACAGATACGCAGTATTTT,CASSATGTSVTDTQYF,TRBD2,TRBJ2-3,16,NA,TRBV5-8
TGCGCCAGCAGCTTACAAACAGGAAATGAAAAACTGTTTTTT,CASSLQTGNEKLFF,NA,TRBJ1-4,14,once,TRBV5-1
TGTGCAAGTGCGGCGGGCCTCACAGATACGCAGTATTTT,CASAAGLTDTQYF,NA,TRBJ2-3,13,NA,TRBV12-2
TGTGCCAGCAGCCCGTCTTGGGGGGACACCGGGGAGCTGTTTTTT,CASSPSWGDTGELFF,NA,TRBJ2-2,15,NA,TRBV6-5
TGCGCCAGCAGCCGATACAGGGACACTGAAGCTTTCTTT,CASSRYRDTEAFF,NA,TRBJ1-1,13,NA,TRBV5-1
TGTGCCAGCAGCCCCTCTAGCGGGGGGGCTCGGGAGACCCAGTACTTC,CASSPSSGGARETQYF,TRBD2,TRBJ2-5,16,NA,TRBV11-3
TGTGCCAGCAGTTTACTACAGGTGGAAAACACCATATATTTT,CASSLLQVENTIYF,NA,TRBJ1-3,14,NA,TRBV28
TGTGCCAGCAGCCAAGATCTGGGTAATGAGCAGTTCTTC,CASSQDLGNEQFF,NA,TRBJ2-1,13,NA,TRBV14
TGTGCCAGCAGTTTATCTCGCAGGGGAGCCCACGAGCAGTACTTC,CASSLSRRGAHEQYF,NA,TRBJ2-7,15,NA,TRBV27
TGTGCCAGCTCACCGGGGGGGCCGAACACTGAAGCTTTCTTT,CASSPGGPNTEAFF,NA,TRBJ1-1,14,NA,TRBV18
TGTGCCAGCAGCTTAGTCGAGGGTCAGCCCCAGCATTTT,CASSLVEGQPQHF,NA,TRBJ1-5,13,many,TRBV7-2
TGTGCCAGCAGCTTCCGGGACAGACCCTTTAATGAGCAGTTCTTC,CASSFRDRPFNEQFF,TRBD1,TRBJ2-1,15,NA,TRBV11-3
TGTGCCAGCAGCTTAACGAAGGCTTCAGGGGAGGGGGAGCTGTTTTTT,CASSLTKASGEGELFF,NA,TRBJ2-2,16,once,TRBV7-3
TGTGCCAGCAGCTTGGGCCGACAGGGATTGGAAGAAAAACTGTTTTTT,CASSLGRQGLEEKLFF,TRBD1,TRBJ1-4,16,few,TRBV5-4
TGTGCCAGCAGCTCCGGGACAACTAATTCACCCCTCCACTTT,CASSSGTTNSPLHF,NA,TRBJ1-6,14,NA,TRBV7-2
TGTGCCATCAGTGATTCCCCCGCTACGCAGTATTTT,CAISDSPATQYF,NA,TRBJ2-3,12,NA,TRBV10-3
TGCGCCAGCAGCTTGGACAGTAACACCGGGGAGCTGTTTTTT,CASSLDSNTGELFF,NA,TRBJ2-2,14,NA,TRBV5-1
TGTGCCAGCAGTGATACAGGGGGGAATTCACCCCTCCACTTT,CASSDTGGNSPLHF,TRBD1,TRBJ1-6,14,NA,TRBV6-6
TGTGCCAGCAGGACCCAGATAAGATCCGACCATTCACCCCTCCACTTT,CASRTQIRSDHSPLHF,NA,TRBJ1-6,16,NA,TRBV6-6
TGTGCCTGGAGACCTAGCCGCTCTTCGAACACCGGGGAGCTGTTTTTT,CAWRPSRSSNTGELFF,NA,TRBJ2-2,16,NA,TRBV30
TGTGCCACCACATCAGACAGGGTCGCTGGAAACACCATATATTTT,CATTSDRVAGNTIYF,TRBD1,TRBJ1-3,15,NA,TRBV19
TGTGCCAGCAGCGCGGGACTAGCGGGATACAATGAGCAGTTCTTC,CASSAGLAGYNEQFF,TRBD2,TRBJ2-1,15,NA,TRBV13
TGTGCCAGCAGCTTTGGGAGACTAGCGGGAGTTACCTACGAGCAGTACTTC,CASSFGRLAGVTYEQYF,TRBD2,TRBJ2-7,17,NA,TRBV13
TGCGCCAGCAGTGACCTTGTTAGACTAGCGCTAAGCACAGATACGCAGTATTTT,CASSDLVRLALSTDTQYF,TRBD2,TRBJ2-3,18,NA,TRBV4-1
TGCGCCAGCAGCCAAGGGGACAGAGATAATGAAAAACTGTTTTTT,CASSQGDRDNEKLFF,TRBD1,TRBJ1-4,15,NA,TRBV4-1
TGCGCCAGCTCCTCCAGTGGGGGGACCCCTATGAACACTGAAGCTTTCTTT,CASSSSGGTPMNTEAFF,NA,TRBJ1-1,17,NA,TRBV5-1
TGTGCCAGTAGCCGACAGGGGGCCGGTGAAGCTTTCTTT,CASSRQGAGEAFF,TRBD1,TRBJ1-1,13,once,TRBV19
TGTGCCAGCAGCTTAGTCGTCCAGGGGGCCTCGAACACCGGGGAGCTGTTTTTT,CASSLVVQGASNTGELFF,TRBD1,TRBJ2-2,18,NA,TRBV7-2
TGTGCCAGTACATCGCGGGATACGCAGTATTTT,CASTSRDTQYF,NA,TRBJ2-3,11,NA,TRBV19
TGCGCCAGCAGCCTCAGTGGAAACACCATATATTTT,CASSLSGNTIYF,NA,TRBJ1-3,12,NA,TRBV4-1